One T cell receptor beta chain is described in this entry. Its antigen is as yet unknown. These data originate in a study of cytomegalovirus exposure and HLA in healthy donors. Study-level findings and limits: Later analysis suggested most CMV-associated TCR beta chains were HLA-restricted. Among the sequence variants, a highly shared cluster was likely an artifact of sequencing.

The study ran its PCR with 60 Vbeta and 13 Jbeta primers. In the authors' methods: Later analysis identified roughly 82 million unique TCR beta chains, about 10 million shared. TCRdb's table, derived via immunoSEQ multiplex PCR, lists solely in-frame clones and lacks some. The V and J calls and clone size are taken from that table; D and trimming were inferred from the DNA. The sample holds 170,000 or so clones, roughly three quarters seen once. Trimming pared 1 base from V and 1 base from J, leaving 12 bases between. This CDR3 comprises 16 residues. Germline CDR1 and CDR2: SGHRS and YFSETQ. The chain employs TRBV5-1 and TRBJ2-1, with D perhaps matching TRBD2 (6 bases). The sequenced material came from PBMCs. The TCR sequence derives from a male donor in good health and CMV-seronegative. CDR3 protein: CASSLSPGVSYNEQFF. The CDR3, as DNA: TGCGCCAGCAGCTTGTCCCCGGGGGTTTCCTACAATGAGCAGTTCTTC.